The 17 T cell receptor beta chains given below trace back to one sample, sequenced in a study of blood T cells in healthy people across ages. A J-beta primer mix and a sample-barcoded 5' primer were used in a second PCR of about 7 to 12 cycles. Via MiXCR, TCRdb re-called the 5' RACE reads, giving one row per CDR3 protein. The profile shows hundreds of thousands of distinct CDR3 sequences, over 40% of them singletons. Sequencing input: blood. These receptors came from an elderly woman in good health.

This clonotype came up many times. V is TRBV5-1 and J is TRBJ2-3; no clear D gene. The CDR3 runs 15 residues. Germline CDR1 SGHRS, CDR2 YFSETQ. Deletions cut 0 bases from V and 3 bases from J, with 11 bases between. The CDR3 reads CASSLDPRGTDTQYF. DNA for the CDR3: TGCGCCAGCAGCTTGGATCCTAGAGGTACAGATACGCAGTATTTT.

In its sample, this clonotype was seen many times. This chain uses TRBV20-1 with TRBJ2-1, with D perhaps TRBD1 (5 bases). Deletions cut 1 base from V and 0 bases from J, with 10 bases between. CDR3 length equals 15 residues. Per the germline V gene, CDR1 is DFQATT and CDR2 is SNEGSKA (reference sequence). The CDR3 is CSARARTRSYNEQFF. The CDR3 DNA is TGCAGTGCTAGAGCCCGGACACGCTCCTACAATGAGCAGTTCTTC.

V gene TRBV3-1 combines with J gene TRBJ2-5; the match to TRBD2 covers 14 bases. CDR1 is LGHDT and CDR2 is YNNKEL in the germline V gene (reference sequence). The CDR3 loop spans 15 amino acids. The junction had 2 bases not matched to a gene; V was cut back by 4 bases and J by 4 bases. The CDR3, as DNA: TGTGCCAGCAGCCCAGGGACTAGCGGGAGAGAGACCCAGTACTTC. It yields the protein CASSPGTSGRETQYF.

In this sample, this clonotype turned up a few times. This chain connects TRBV28 to TRBJ1-2; tentatively, D is TRBD1 (6 bases). Germline loops: CDR1 MDHEN, CDR2 SYDVKM. There are 14 residues in the CDR3. Trimming shortened V by 6 bases and J by 4 bases, and 15 bases separated the two germline ends. CDR3 region: CASSTGTSIYGYTF. The CDR3 nucleotides are TGTGCCAGCAGCACCGGGACAAGCATCTATGGCTACACCTTC.

This chain connects TRBV5-1 to TRBJ2-5; D is perhaps TRBD1 (6 bases). Germline assignment: CDR1 SGHRS and CDR2 YFSETQ. The CDR3 covers 15 residues. The V end lost 3 bases, the J end lost 5 bases, and 17 bases lay between the germline ends. CDR3 sequence reads: CASSYPGTKGETQYF. The CDR3 coding sequence is TGCGCCAGCAGCTACCCCGGGACAAAGGGGGAGACCCAGTACTTC.

This clonotype showed up many times. The rearrangement uses TRBV5-1 and TRBJ1-1; weak D call: TRBD1 (6 bases). The germline V gene has CDR1 SGHRS and CDR2 YFSETQ. Trimming pared 1 base from V and 0 bases from J, leaving 7 bases between. The CDR3 is made up of 14 amino acids. The CDR3 here is CASSLTGLNTEAFF. The CDR3, as DNA: TGCGCCAGCAGCTTGACAGGGCTGAACACTGAAGCTTTCTTT.

This clonotype came up many times. The chain has TRBV6-2 or TRBV6-3 and TRBJ2-6; either TRBD1 or TRBD2 may fit D (5 bases each). This CDR3 has 17 residues. CDR1 and CDR2 from the germline V gene are MNHEY and SVGEGT. Trimming shortened V by 0 bases and J by 0 bases, and 9 bases separated the two germline ends. The CDR3 is CASSYSRGTSGANVLTF. In DNA form, the CDR3 reads TGTGCCAGCAGTTACTCGAGGGGCACCTCTGGGGCCAACGTCCTGACTTTC.

The chain employs TRBV11-2 and TRBJ2-3; 9 positions agree with TRBD2. The CDR3 runs 16 residues. Germline CDR1 SGHAT, CDR2 FQNNGV. After removal of 5 bases from V and 14 bases from J, the junction contained 20 bases not matched to a gene. The CDR3 loop is CASSPGLARGDRYAYF. As DNA, the CDR3 is TGTGCCAGCAGCCCCGGACTAGCGAGGGGTGACAGATACGCGTATTTT.

This clonotype was counted ten times or more. The gene calls are TRBV15 and TRBJ2-7; 9 bases line up with TRBD2. This CDR3 region has 14 residues. V gave up 1 base and J gave up 3 bases; unmatched junction bases: 1. The germline V gene encodes CDR1 LNHNV and CDR2 YYDKDF (reference sequence). The CDR3 sequence: CATSRVAGVYEQYF. The DNA of the CDR3 is TGTGCCACCAGCAGAGTAGCGGGGGTCTACGAGCAGTACTTC.

Points on this clonotype: A much larger clonotype is one base distant, so this may be a read error. The chain employs TRBV5-1 and TRBJ2-3; a possible D gene is TRBD2 (6 bases). CDR3 length equals 14 residues. Germline V gene data show CDR1 as SGHRS and CDR2 as YFSETQ. The V and J ends lost 0 bases and 4 bases respectively, with 9 bases between them. The CDR3 nucleotides read TGCGCCAGCAGCTTGGCTCGGGGGTCAGATACGCAGTATTTT. It yields the protein CASSLARGSDTQYF.

This clonotype has ten or more counts. The gene calls are TRBV3-1 and TRBJ2-1, with D tentatively TRBD2 (6 bases). The germline V gene encodes CDR1 LGHDT and CDR2 YNNKEL (reference sequence). The V end lost 8 bases, the J end lost 15 bases, and 20 bases lay between the germline ends. The CDR3 loop spans 12 amino acids. The CDR3 is CASSPEGLYPFF. DNA of the CDR3: TGTGCCAGCTCTCCAGAGGGACTCTATCCGTTCTTC.

At least ten counts were recorded for this clonotype. V is TRBV18 and J is TRBJ2-7; 7 nucleotides align to TRBD2. The germline V gene has CDR1 KGHSH and CDR2 LQKENI. The CDR3 runs to 13 residues. Germline trimming cut 3 bases from V and 5 bases from J; bases unmatched to any gene: 4. The CDR3 is CASSPGRYHEQYF. For the CDR3, the DNA is TGTGCCAGCTCACCCGGGAGGTATCACGAGCAGTACTTC.

This clonotype was seen at least ten times. This rearrangement joins TRBV10-3 to TRBJ1-2; TRBD1 matches 9 bases. The V and J ends lost 10 bases and 4 bases, in that order; junction bases with no gene match: 1. The germline gives CDR1 ENHRY, CDR2 SYGVKD. The CDR3 sequence is 11 residues long. CDR3 sequence: CATTGGYGYTF. The CDR3 DNA is TGTGCCACGACAGGGGGCTATGGCTACACCTTC.

The chain links TRBV29-1 to TRBJ1-4; possibly TRBD1 for D (6 bases). The CDR3 loop spans 13 amino acids. The V and J ends lost 7 bases and 8 bases respectively, with 17 bases between them. From germline, CDR1 is SQVTM and CDR2 ANQGSEA. The CDR3 DNA reads TGCAGCGGTGACTCGGGGGCCGGAGAAAAACTGTTTTTT. This codes for CSGDSGAGEKLFF.

This clonotype was counted many times. The chain uses TRBV20-1 and TRBJ2-7, with 9 bases aligning to TRBD2. J was trimmed by 4 bases and V by 6 bases; bases with no gene match: 10. CDR3 size: 14 residues. CDR1 and CDR2 from the germline V gene are DFQATT and SNEGSKA (reference sequence). CDR3 coding DNA: TGCAGTGCCCCGCTGAGACTAGCGGCTTACGAGCAGTACTTC. Encoded protein: CSAPLRLAAYEQYF.

For the CDR3, the DNA is TGCGCCAGCAGCTGGGTCGGGGGAGACACCGGGGAGCTGTTTTTT. Its translation is CASSWVGGDTGELFF. The rearrangement uses TRBV5-1 and TRBJ2-2, with D tentatively TRBD2 (6 bases). V was trimmed by 3 bases and J by 3 bases, leaving 12 bases between them. The CDR3 is 15 residues long. Germline V lookup: CDR1 SGHRS, CDR2 YFSETQ.

On this clonotype: A much larger clone is a single base away; this may be a read error. The chain links TRBV7-3 to TRBJ2-1; maybe TRBD2 (5 bases). The CDR3 runs to 13 residues. CDR1 is SGHTA, CDR2 FQGTGA, per germline. Deletions cut 7 bases from V and 5 bases from J, with 12 bases between. In DNA, the CDR3 is TGTGCCAGCAACTTCGGAGGAGACAATGAGCAGTTCTTC. Residues: CASNFGGDNEQFF.